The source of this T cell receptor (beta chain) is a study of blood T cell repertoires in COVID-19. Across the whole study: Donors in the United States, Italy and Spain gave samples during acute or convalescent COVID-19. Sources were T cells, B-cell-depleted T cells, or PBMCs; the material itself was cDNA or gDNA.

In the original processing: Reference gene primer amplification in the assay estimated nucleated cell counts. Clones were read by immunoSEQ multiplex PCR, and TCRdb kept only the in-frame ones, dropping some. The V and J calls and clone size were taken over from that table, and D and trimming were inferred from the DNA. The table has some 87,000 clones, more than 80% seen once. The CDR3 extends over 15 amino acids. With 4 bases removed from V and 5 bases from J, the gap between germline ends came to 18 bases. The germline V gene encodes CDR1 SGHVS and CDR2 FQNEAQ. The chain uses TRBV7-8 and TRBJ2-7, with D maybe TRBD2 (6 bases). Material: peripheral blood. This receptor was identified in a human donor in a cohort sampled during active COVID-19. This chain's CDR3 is CASSSRGLREDEQYF. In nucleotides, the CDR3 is TGTGCCAGCAGCTCCCGGGGACTCAGGGAGGACGAGCAGTACTTC.